Detailed here is one T cell receptor beta chain. This entry belongs to a study of T-cell reconstitution after alpha-beta-depleted transplantation in children. Unique molecular identifiers were incorporated into the prepared TCRbeta library. Via MiXCR, TCRdb re-called the PCR reads, giving one row per CDR3 protein. The table has around 360,000 distinct CDR3 sequences, about 9.4% seen once; the top ten hold more than 2%. The ends lost 6 bases at V and 0 bases at J; junction bases unmatched: 6. The CDR3 spans 15 residues. Germline V lookup: CDR1 SGHRS, CDR2 YFSETQ. This specimen was PBMCs from the stem cell graft donor, taken from the stem cell graft. The source is a human donor who donated a stem cell graft to a child with acute lymphoblastic leukemia. The chain carries TRBV5-1 and TRBJ2-3; 8 nucleotides agree with TRBD2. This CDR3 is CASNFRGRSTDTQYF. CDR3 in DNA: TGCGCCAGCAATTTTCGCGGGAGGAGCACAGATACGCAGTATTTT.